The 18 T cell receptor beta chains reported below all come from one sample, sequenced in a study of blood T cell repertoires in COVID-19. Using immunoSEQ multiplex PCR, the repertoire was profiled, and TCRdb retains in-frame clones only, with some absent. The sample has about 230,000 clones, 81% seen once. Material for sequencing was peripheral blood. Receptors originate from a woman of 80 years or more with acute or convalescent COVID-19.

The V call is TRBV28, the J call TRBJ2-5; 7 bases line up with TRBD2. Trimming took 4 bases from V and 3 from J; bases not matched to a gene: 8. Germline loops: CDR1 MDHEN, CDR2 SYDVKM. The CDR3 has 15 amino acids. CDR3 in DNA: TGTGCCAGCAGTTCTAGTGGCGGGGGAGAAGAGACCCAGTACTTC. It translates to CASSSSGGGEETQYF. The whole variable domain, filled in from reference TRBV28 and TRBJ2-5, reads DVKVTQSSRYLVKRTGEKVFLECVQDMDHENMFWYRQDPGLGLRLIYFSYDVKMKEKGDIPEGYSVSREKKERFSLILESASTNQTSMYLCASSSSGGGEETQYFGPGTRLLVL.

The gene calls are TRBV6-1 and TRBJ1-5; TRBD1 agrees at 9 bases. The J segment lost 6 bases and the V segment lost 4 bases, leaving 13 bases of the junction unmatched. The CDR3 contains 17 residues. CDR1 and CDR2 (germline): MNHNS, SASEGT. The CDR3 spells CASSGRGTGSSSQPQHF. The CDR3 DNA reads TGTGCCAGCAGTGGGAGGGGGACAGGGAGCTCGAGTCAGCCCCAGCATTTT.

The chain combines TRBV5-1 with TRBJ2-1; 7 bases match TRBD1. The germline gives CDR1 SGHRS, CDR2 YFSETQ. With 0 bases clipped from V and 3 bases from J, the junction kept 9 bases outside the gene matches. CDR3 length equals 17 residues. The CDR3 DNA follows: TGCGCCAGCAGCTTGGGGGCAGGGGGAGAGGGCTACAATGAGCAGTTCTTC. Protein product: CASSLGAGGEGYNEQFF.

V is TRBV5-1 and J is TRBJ2-2, with TRBD2 matching over 15 bases. This CDR3 region has 16 residues. V gave up 4 bases and J gave up 7 bases; unmatched junction bases: 5. Germline loops: CDR1 SGHRS, CDR2 YFSETQ. The CDR3 region has the DNA TGCGCCAGCAGCACGGGACTAGCGGGAGGCCACGGGGAGCTGTTTTTT. The encoded protein is CASSTGLAGGHGELFF.

The J gene is TRBJ1-1, the V gene TRBV7-2, with D tentatively TRBD1 (6 bases). This CDR3 comprises 13 residues. V lost 4 bases to trimming and J lost 1 base, with 7 bases between them. Looked up from germline, CDR1 is SGHTA and CDR2 is FQGNSA. The CDR3 region has the DNA TGTGCCAGCAGCTCGGACAGGAACACTGAAGCTTTCTTT. It is translated as CASSSDRNTEAFF.

As DNA, the CDR3 is TGTGCCAGCAGCAAAGAAGTTACCGGGCAGGGCCACTACGAGCAGTACTTC. Amino acids: CASSKEVTGQGHYEQYF. V and J are TRBV21-1 and TRBJ2-7; the table names TRBD1, a call not compared with the DNA. TRBV21-1 has pseudogene status. The CDR3 loop spans 17 amino acids.

The gene calls are TRBV20-1 and TRBJ2-7; possibly TRBD2 for D (6 bases). Germline CDR1 and CDR2: DFQATT and SNEGSKA (reference sequence). This CDR3 is 11 amino acids long. V was clipped by 5 bases and J by 7 bases, with 12 bases between them. CDR3 nucleotide sequence: TGCAGTGCTGAACGGGAGAGGGAGCAGTACTTC. This sequence encodes CSAEREREQYF.

The chain is built from TRBV30 and TRBJ2-7; maybe TRBD1 (5 bases). Germline CDR1 reads GTSNPN; CDR2 reads SVGIG (reference sequence). This CDR3 spans 11 amino acids. Trimming removed 2 bases at V and 6 bases at J, with 8 bases between. The CDR3 region is CAWSLGVEQYF. CDR3 sequence (DNA): TGTGCCTGGAGTCTAGGGGTCGAGCAGTACTTC.

V usage is TRBV7-9 and J usage is TRBJ2-2; a weak D match, TRBD1 (6 bases). Trimming shortened V by 1 base and J by 9 bases, and 21 bases separated the two germline ends. Per germline, CDR1 SEHNR and CDR2 FQNEAQ (reference sequence). The CDR3 totals 17 residues. CDR3 in DNA: TGTGCCAGCAGCTTAGTTGACAGGACACCCCCGCGAAGGGAGCTGTTTTTT. Its protein product is CASSLVDRTPPRRELFF.

V gene TRBV3-1 (or the pseudogene TRBV3-2) combines with J gene TRBJ2-2; 7 bases fit TRBD1. Unmatched junction bases numbered 5, after V lost 3 bases and J lost 1 base. The CDR3 sequence is 16 residues long. Per the germline V gene, CDR1 is LGHDT and CDR2 is YNNKEL (reference sequence). CDR3 nucleotide sequence: TGTGCCAGCAGCCAGTCCAGGACAGGGAACACCGGGGAGCTGTTTTTT. Its protein product is CASSQSRTGNTGELFF.

V and J are TRBV10-1 and TRBJ1-5; D is uncertain. The CDR3 spans 12 residues. V lost 2 bases, J lost 9 bases, and 8 bases lay in between. Per germline, CDR1 WNHNN and CDR2 SYGVQD (reference sequence). CDR3 bases: TGCGCCAGCAGTGAGCGAGGTGGGCCCCAGCATTTT. Encoded protein: CASSERGGPQHF.

The chain uses TRBV5-1 and TRBJ2-1, with 9 bases aligning to TRBD2. Losses at the gene ends were 4 bases for V and 7 bases for J; bases not matched to a gene: 12. Germline loops: CDR1 SGHRS, CDR2 YFSETQ. This CDR3 is built from 16 residues. The CDR3 nucleotides read TGCGCCAGCAGCCCCACCCCGGGACTAGCTTATAATGAGCAGTTCTTC. Its protein product is CASSPTPGLAYNEQFF.

This sequence joins TRBV11-2 and TRBJ1-2, with D possibly TRBD1 on 5 matching bases. Trimming took 7 bases from V and 6 from J, leaving 9 bases between them. The CDR3 extends over 11 amino acids. Germline V CDR1 and CDR2: SGHAT, FQNNGV. CDR3 sequence (DNA): TGTGCCAGCACCATCAGGGATGGCTACACCTTC. Translating gives CASTIRDGYTF.

The V and J genes are TRBV19 and TRBJ2-1; possibly TRBD1 for D (5 bases). Germline loops: CDR1 LNHDA, CDR2 SQIVND (reference sequence). V lost 3 bases, J lost 3 bases, and 12 bases lay in between. The CDR3 runs 15 residues. CDR3 DNA: TGTGCCAGTAGTATGGGCAGGGAATTCTACAATGAGCAGTTCTTC. Its translation is CASSMGREFYNEQFF.

This clone was observed a few times. The J gene is TRBJ1-3, the V gene TRBV5-5; 9 bases align to TRBD1. J lost 3 bases, V lost 0 bases, and 10 bases had no gene match. The germline V gene encodes CDR1 SGHKS and CDR2 YYEKEE (reference sequence). The CDR3 is made up of 18 amino acids. CDR3 DNA: TGTGCCAGCAGCTTGGACTTACCGGGACAGGGCTATGGAAACACCATATATTTT. Its protein product is CASSLDLPGQGYGNTIYF.

The chain couples TRBV19 to TRBJ2-5; the match to TRBD1 covers 10 bases. This CDR3 has 15 residues. V was clipped by 4 bases and J by 5 bases; unmatched bases: 7. Germline-derived CDR1 and CDR2 are LNHDA and SQIVND (reference sequence). In DNA, the CDR3 is TGTGCCAGTAGTAAAGAGAGACAGGGGGCCGAGACCCAGTACTTC. Its protein is CASSKERQGAETQYF.

The chain recombines TRBV7-3 with TRBJ2-5; D is undetermined. The CDR3 extends over 14 amino acids. Trimming left V 3 bases short and J 7 bases short, with 15 bases between. Germline V gene lookup returns CDR1 SGHTA and CDR2 FQGTGA. The CDR3 coding sequence is TGTGCCAGCAGCTTCACCGGGTCCCCATGGACCCAGTACTTC. It translates to CASSFTGSPWTQYF.

In DNA form, the CDR3 reads TGTGCCAGTAGTATAGGTACCGGGACAGGGTATGACGAGCAGTACTTC. It codes for CASSIGTGTGYDEQYF. This chain links TRBV19 with TRBJ2-7, with 9 positions matching TRBD1. The CDR3 is 16 amino acids. The germline CDR1 and CDR2 sequences are LNHDA and SQIVND (reference sequence). The junction had 9 bases not matched to a gene; V was cut back by 1 base and J by 5 bases.